This T cell receptor beta chain was identified during a study of blood T cell repertoires in COVID-19. As for the study in general: Researchers got acute and convalescent COVID-19 samples from the United States, Italy and Spain. Sample material is recorded as cDNA or gDNA derived from T cells, B-cell-depleted T cells, or PBMCs.

In the original workflow: Researchers report that nucleated cell counts were estimated from reference gene primer amplification. Sequencing was performed with immunoSEQ multiplex PCR; in TCRdb, only in-frame clones are kept and a portion is missing. D and trimming were read from the DNA, whereas the V and J calls and clone size are those reported in that table. This table holds under 75,000 clones, 65% to 80% found once. Losses at the gene ends were 1 base for V and 7 bases for J; bases not matched to a gene: 0. Germline V gives CDR1 SGHTA, CDR2 FQGNSA. The CDR3 contains 13 residues. Sequencing used peripheral blood. This rearrangement joins TRBV7-2 to TRBJ2-1; TRBD2 matches 8 bases. This clonotype was obtained from a woman in her seventies with acute or convalescent COVID-19. CDR3 sequence: CASSLVAGNEQFF. The CDR3 DNA follows: TGTGCCAGCAGCTTAGTAGCGGGGAATGAGCAGTTCTTC.